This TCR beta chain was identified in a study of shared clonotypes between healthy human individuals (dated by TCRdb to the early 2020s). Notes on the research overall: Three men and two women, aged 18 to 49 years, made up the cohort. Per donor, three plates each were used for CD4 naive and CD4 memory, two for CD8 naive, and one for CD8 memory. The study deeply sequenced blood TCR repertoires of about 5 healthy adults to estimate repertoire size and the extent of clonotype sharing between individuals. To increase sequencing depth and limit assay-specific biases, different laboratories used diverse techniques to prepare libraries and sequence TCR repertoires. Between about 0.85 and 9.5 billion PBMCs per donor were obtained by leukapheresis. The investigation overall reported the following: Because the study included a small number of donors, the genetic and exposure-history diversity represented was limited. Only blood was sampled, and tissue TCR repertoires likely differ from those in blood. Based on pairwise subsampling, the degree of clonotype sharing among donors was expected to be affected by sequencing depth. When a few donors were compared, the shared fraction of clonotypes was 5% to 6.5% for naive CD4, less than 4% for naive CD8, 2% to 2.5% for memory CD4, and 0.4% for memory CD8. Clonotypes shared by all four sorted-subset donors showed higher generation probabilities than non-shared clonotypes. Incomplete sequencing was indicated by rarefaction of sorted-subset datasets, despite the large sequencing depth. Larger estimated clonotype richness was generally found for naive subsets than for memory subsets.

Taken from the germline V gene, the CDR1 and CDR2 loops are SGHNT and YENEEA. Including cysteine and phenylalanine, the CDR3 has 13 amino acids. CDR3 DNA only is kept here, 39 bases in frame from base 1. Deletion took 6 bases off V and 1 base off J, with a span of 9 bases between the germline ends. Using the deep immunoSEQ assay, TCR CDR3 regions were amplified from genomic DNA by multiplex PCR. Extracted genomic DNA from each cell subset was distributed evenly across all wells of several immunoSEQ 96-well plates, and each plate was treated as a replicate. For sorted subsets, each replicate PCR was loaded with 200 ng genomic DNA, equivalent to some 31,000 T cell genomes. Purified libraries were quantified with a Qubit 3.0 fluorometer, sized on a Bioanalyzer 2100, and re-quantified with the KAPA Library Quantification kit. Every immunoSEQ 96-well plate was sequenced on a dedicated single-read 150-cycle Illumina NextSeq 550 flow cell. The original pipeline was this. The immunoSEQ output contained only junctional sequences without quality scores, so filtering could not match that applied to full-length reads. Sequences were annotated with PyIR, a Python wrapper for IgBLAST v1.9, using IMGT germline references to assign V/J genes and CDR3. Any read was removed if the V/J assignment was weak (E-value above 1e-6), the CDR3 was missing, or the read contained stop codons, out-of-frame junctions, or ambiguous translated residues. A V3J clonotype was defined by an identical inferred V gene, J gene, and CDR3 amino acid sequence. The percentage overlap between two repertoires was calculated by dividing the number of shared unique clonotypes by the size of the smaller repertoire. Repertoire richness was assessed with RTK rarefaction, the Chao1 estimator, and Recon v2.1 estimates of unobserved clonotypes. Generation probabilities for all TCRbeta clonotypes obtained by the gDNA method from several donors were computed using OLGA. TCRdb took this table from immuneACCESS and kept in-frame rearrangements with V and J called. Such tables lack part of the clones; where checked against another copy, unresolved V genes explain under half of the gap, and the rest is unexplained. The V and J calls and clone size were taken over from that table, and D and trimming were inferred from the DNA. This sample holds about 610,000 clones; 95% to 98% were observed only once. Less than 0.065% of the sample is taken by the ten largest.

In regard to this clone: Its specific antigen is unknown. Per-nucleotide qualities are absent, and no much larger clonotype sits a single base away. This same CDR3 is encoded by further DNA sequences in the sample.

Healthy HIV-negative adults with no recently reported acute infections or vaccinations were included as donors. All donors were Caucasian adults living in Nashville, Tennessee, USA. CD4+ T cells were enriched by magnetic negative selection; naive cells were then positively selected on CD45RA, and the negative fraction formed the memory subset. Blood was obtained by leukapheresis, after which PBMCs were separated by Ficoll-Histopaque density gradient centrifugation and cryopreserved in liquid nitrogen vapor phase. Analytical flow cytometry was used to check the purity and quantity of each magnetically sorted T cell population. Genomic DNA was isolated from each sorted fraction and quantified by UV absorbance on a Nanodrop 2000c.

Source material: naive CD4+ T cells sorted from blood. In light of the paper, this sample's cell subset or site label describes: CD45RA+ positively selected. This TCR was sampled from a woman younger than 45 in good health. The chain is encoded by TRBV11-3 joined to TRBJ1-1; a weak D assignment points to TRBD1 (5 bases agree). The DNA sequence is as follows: TGTGCCAGCAGTTCTCAGGGGAACACTGAAGCTTTCTTT. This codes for CASSSQGNTEAFF.